The 22 T cell receptor beta chains below come from one sample, sequenced in a study of T cells in women clearing cervical HPV infection. Profiling relied on immunoSEQ multiplex PCR, and the TCRdb table lists in-frame clones only, not all of them. In total, the table holds 30,000 to 35,000 clones. Sequencing was performed on blood buffy coat. The receptors come from a woman aged 18 to 75 with a cervical HPV16 infection that either progressed to CIN3+ or cleared (not recorded which).

In regard to this clone: The read ends 3 residues early relative to the CDR3; the germline J gene fills the gap. The J gene is TRBJ2-1, the V gene TRBV18; the match to TRBD1 covers 7 bases. Germline loops: CDR1 KGHSH, CDR2 LQKENI. The J segment lost 5 bases and the V segment lost 0 bases, leaving 4 bases of the junction unmatched. The CDR3 has 15 amino acids. Incomplete CDR3 DNA: TGTGCCAGCTCACCACCCAGTCAGGGGGACAATGAG. Protein product: CASSPPSQGDNE. The whole CDR3 protein is CASSPPSQGDNEQFF.

Notes on this clone: The read terminates 3 residues ahead of where the CDR3 ends, so the germline J gene completes it. V gene TRBV2 combines with J gene TRBJ1-3; D ambiguous. Trimming stripped 6 bases from V and 4 bases from J, with 10 bases between. Per the germline V gene, CDR1 is SNHLY and CDR2 is FYNNEI. The CDR3 covers 13 residues. The DNA read from the CDR3 is TGTGCCAGCAGGAAGGGTGAAGGAAACACC. Translated, it gives CASRKGEGNT. The complete CDR3 reads CASRKGEGNTIYF.

To note about this clone: Sequencing ends 3 residues short of the CDR3 end; the germline J gene provides the rest. The chain carries TRBV2 and TRBJ1-2; 9 bases align to TRBD1. Germline CDR1 reads SNHLY; CDR2 reads FYNNEI. This CDR3 contains 12 residues. The CDR3 loop reads CAGRTGGSAYTF. The sequenced part of the CDR3 DNA is TGTGCCGGGCGTACAGGGGGCTCGGCC.

Points on this clone: The sequence runs out 3 residues before the end of the CDR3; the remainder is reconstructed from the germline J gene. V is TRBV18 and J is TRBJ1-3; 9 bases agree with TRBD1. The CDR3 runs to 17 residues. The trim removed 4 bases at V and 4 bases at J, leaving 11 bases unmatched. Germline V CDR1 and CDR2: KGHSH, LQKENI. The DNA read from the CDR3 is TGTGCCAGCTCACGCGCTACAGGGGGCACGGGAGGAAACACC. Translated: CASSRATGGTGGNT. The CDR3 reads in full as CASSRATGGTGGNTIYF. Full variable domain (outside the CDR3, taken from reference TRBV18 and TRBJ1-3): NAGVMQNPRHLVRRRGQEARLRCSPMKGHSHVYWYRQLPEEGLKFMVYLQKENIIDESGMPKERFSAEFPKEGPSILRIQQVVRGDSAAYFCASSRATGGTGGNTIYFGEGSWLTVV.

Regarding this clone: The read ends 3 residues shy of where the CDR3 ends; the end is completed using the germline J gene. The J gene is TRBJ2-6, the V gene TRBV28, with D possibly being TRBD1 (6 bases). V lost 2 bases, J lost 0 bases, and 8 bases lay in between. The CDR3 runs 16 residues. Germline CDR1 is MDHEN and CDR2 is SYDVKM. The part of the CDR3 DNA that was read is TGTGCCAGCAGTTTAAGGGGGACCTCTGGGGCCAACGTC. This translates into CASSLRGTSGANV. The CDR3 in its entirety is CASSLRGTSGANVLTF.

A note on this clone: With the read ending 3 residues before the CDR3 end, the germline J gene is used to fill in that end. The chain carries TRBV6-2 or TRBV6-3 and TRBJ2-7; TRBD1 aligns across 7 bases. CDR1 and CDR2 (germline): MNHEY, SVGEGT. The length of the CDR3 is 16 residues. Trimming took 5 bases from V and 1 from J; bases not matched to a gene: 11. The covered CDR3 bases are TGTGCCAGCAGTACCGCGACAGGGCTACAATCCTACGAG. Translating gives CASSTATGLQSYE. The complete CDR3 sequence is CASSTATGLQSYEQYF.

Regarding this clone: The CDR3 end falls 3 residues outside the read, so it is completed with the germline J gene. The J gene is TRBJ2-3, the V gene TRBV29-1, with 15 bases identical to TRBD2. The CDR3 runs 18 residues. V lost 0 bases to trimming and J lost 6 bases; unmatched junction nucleotides: 10. Per germline, CDR1 SQVTM and CDR2 ANQGSEA. The CDR3 DNA, read in part, is TGCAGCGTTGAAGATCGGGGACTAGCGGGGGGCCGGAGGGATACG. This encodes CSVEDRGLAGGRRDT. The entire CDR3 protein is CSVEDRGLAGGRRDTQYF.

With respect to this clone: The read halts 3 residues ahead of the CDR3 end, with the missing end drawn from the germline J gene. This rearrangement joins TRBV7-8 to TRBJ1-2; 7 bases map to TRBD1. This CDR3 comprises 16 residues. Trimming cost V 4 bases and J 1 base; bases outside gene matches: 9. Germline CDR1 reads SGHVS; CDR2 reads FQNEAQ. CDR3: CASSSHRDSLNYGYTF. CDR3 DNA, as far as it was read: TGTGCCAGCAGCTCCCACCGGGACAGCCTTAACTATGGC.

Note on this clone: With the read ending 3 residues before the CDR3 end, the germline J gene is used to fill in that end. The chain uses TRBV7-7 and TRBJ1-6, with TRBD1 identical over 9 bases. Germline V gives CDR1 SSHAT, CDR2 FNYEAQ (reference sequence). After removal of 2 bases from V and 7 bases from J, the junction contained 6 bases not matched to a gene. This CDR3 region has 16 residues. The sequenced part of the CDR3 DNA is TGTGCCAGCAGCTTAAGGGGACAGGGTAGAAATTCACCC. Its translation is CASSLRGQGRNSP. Given in full, the CDR3 is CASSLRGQGRNSPLHF.

Regarding this clone: The read falls 3 residues short of the CDR3 end, and the missing part is taken from the germline J gene. The chain recombines TRBV19 with TRBJ1-5; TRBD1 agrees at 7 bases. CDR3 length equals 16 residues. Germline CDR1 reads LNHDA; CDR2 reads SQIVND (reference sequence). With 0 bases clipped from V and 4 bases from J, the junction kept 6 bases outside the gene matches. The CDR3 loop reads CASSIDTRGYNQPQHF. The part of the CDR3 DNA that was read is TGTGCCAGTAGTATAGACACCAGGGGGTATAATCAGCCC.

In regard to this clone: Read data end 3 residues before the CDR3 end; the end is taken from the germline J gene. The V call is TRBV2, the J call TRBJ1-2; perhaps TRBD1 as D (6 bases). CDR3 length equals 13 residues. Germline CDR1 is SNHLY and CDR2 is FYNNEI. Between the trimmed V and J ends, which lost 8 bases and 4 bases, there was a span of 14 bases. This chain's CDR3 is CASQATGTYGYTF. CDR3 DNA, as far as it was read: TGTGCCAGCCAAGCTACAGGGACCTATGGC.

Notes on this clone: With the read ending 3 residues before the CDR3 end, the germline J gene is used to fill in that end. J is TRBJ2-7 and V is TRBV20-1; tentatively, D is TRBD2 (6 bases). The germline V gene has CDR1 DFQATT and CDR2 SNEGSKA (reference sequence). V lost 6 bases to trimming and J lost 5 bases, with 17 bases between them. The CDR3 runs to 13 residues. This CDR3 reads CSAGSGEEDEQYF. The covered CDR3 bases are TGCAGTGCGGGGTCGGGGGAGGAGGACGAG.

On this clone itself: The read stops 3 residues short of the end of the CDR3; the missing end is completed from the germline J gene. The rearrangement uses TRBV7-9 and TRBJ2-5, with D uncertain. Germline V gene lookup returns CDR1 SEHNR and CDR2 FQNEAQ (reference sequence). The CDR3 length is 13 residues. Trimming removed 1 base at V and 1 base at J, with 4 bases between. The CDR3 loop reads CASSLVLQETQYF. Incomplete CDR3 DNA: TGTGCCAGCAGCTTAGTTCTCCAAGAGACC.

As to this clone: The CDR3 end falls 3 residues outside the read, so it is completed with the germline J gene. This sequence joins TRBV5-5 and TRBJ1-4; 10 bases match TRBD1. CDR3 length: 14 residues. J gave up 10 bases and V 2 bases, and 5 bases lay outside the gene matches. CDR1 SGHKS and CDR2 YYEKEE come from the germline V gene (reference sequence). CDR3 in amino acids: CASSFDRGLGKLFF. CDR3 DNA, as far as it was read: TGTGCCAGCAGCTTTGACAGGGGGCTCGGAAAA. Full variable domain (missing parts from reference TRBV5-5 and TRBJ1-4): DAGVTQSPTHLIKTRGQQVTLRCSPISGHKSVSWYQQVLGQGPQFIFQYYEKEERGRGNFPDRFSARQFPNYSSELNVNALLLGDSALYLCASSFDRGLGKLFFGSGTQLSVL.

Remarks on this clone: The read gets to within 3 residues of the CDR3 end, and the germline J gene fills in the rest. The J gene is TRBJ1-6, the V gene TRBV19, with a possible D match to TRBD1 (5 bases). CDR3 size: 14 residues. CDR1 and CDR2 from the germline V gene are LNHDA and SQIVND (reference sequence). Trimming pared 5 bases from V and 9 bases from J, leaving 14 bases between. The CDR3 region is CASSAQGELSPLHF. The DNA read from the CDR3 is TGTGCCAGTAGTGCCCAAGGGGAACTTTCACCC.

According to its frequency, this clone is medium-sized (0.01 to 0.1%). The CDR3 end lies 3 residues beyond the end of the read and is filled in from the germline J gene. The chain uses TRBV13 and TRBJ2-5; 10 bases match TRBD1. V shed 5 bases, J shed 5 bases, and the junction held 8 bases outside the gene matches. Germline CDR1 PRHDT, CDR2 FYEKMQ (reference sequence). The length of the CDR3 is 15 residues. The sequenced part of the CDR3 DNA is TGTGCCAGCAGCATAAGGACAGGGGGAATGGAGACC. This sequence encodes CASSIRTGGMET. The whole CDR3 protein is CASSIRTGGMETQYF.

A note on this clone: Read coverage stops 3 residues before the CDR3 terminus; the germline J gene supplies the remainder. Additional DNA sequences in this sample encode the identical CDR3. The J gene is TRBJ2-5, the V gene TRBV6-1, with TRBD1 as a possible D gene (5 bases). The V end was cut by 2 bases, the J end by 4 bases, with 8 bases between. The CDR3 contains 13 residues. CDR1 is MNHNS, CDR2 SASEGT, per germline. This CDR3 reads CASSEQGRETQYF. The CDR3 bases that were read are TGTGCCAGCAGTGAACAGGGAAGAGAGACC.

Of note for this clone: The CDR3 extends 3 residues past the end of the read, so its final part is completed from the germline J gene. The V call is TRBV7-2, the J call TRBJ2-3, with 9 bases aligning to TRBD2. Germline V gene sequence: CDR1 SGHTA, CDR2 FQGNSA. V lost 6 bases, J lost 7 bases, and 5 bases stayed unmatched. CDR3 length: 13 amino acids. The CDR3 sequence: CASSRGGANTQYF. The sequenced part of the CDR3 DNA is TGTGCCAGCAGTCGCGGGGGGGCAAATACG.

For this clone: Read data end 3 residues before the CDR3 end; the end is taken from the germline J gene. This rearrangement joins TRBV30 to TRBJ1-5; 8 nucleotides line up with TRBD1. The V gene end was trimmed by 2 bases and the J gene end by 6 bases; junction bases not matched to a gene: 6. The CDR3 runs to 14 residues. Germline V gives CDR1 GTSNPN, CDR2 SVGIG (reference sequence). The chain's CDR3 is CAWSPGQVIQPQHF. The CDR3 bases that were read are TGTGCCTGGAGTCCGGGACAGGTAATTCAGCCC.

With regard to this clone: Read coverage stops 3 residues before the CDR3 terminus; the germline J gene supplies the remainder. The chain couples TRBV18 to TRBJ1-3; D is uncertain. The ends were cut back, 0 bases at V and 0 bases at J, with 9 bases in the middle. This CDR3 contains 16 residues. Germline V CDR1 and CDR2: KGHSH, LQKENI. Partial CDR3 DNA: TGTGCCAGCTCACCACCGGGTACAGTCTCTGGAAACACC. Translation: CASSPPGTVSGNT. The whole CDR3 sequence is CASSPPGTVSGNTIYF.

Points on this clone: The read terminates 3 residues before the CDR3 end, so the remaining end is supplied by the germline J gene. This chain links TRBV20-1 with TRBJ1-2; the match to TRBD1 covers 7 bases. The junction had 5 bases not matched to a gene; V was cut back by 6 bases and J by 7 bases. The CDR3 extends over 11 amino acids. CDR1 and CDR2 from the germline V gene are DFQATT and SNEGSKA (reference sequence). The part of the CDR3 DNA that was read is TGCAGTGCCTATTACAGGGGTGGC. It is translated as CSAYYRGG. The full CDR3 protein reads CSAYYRGGYTF.

Details on this clone: The CDR3 end lies 3 residues beyond the end of the read and is filled in from the germline J gene. V is TRBV19 and J is TRBJ2-3; maybe TRBD1 (6 bases). The germline V gene has CDR1 LNHDA and CDR2 SQIVND (reference sequence). Trimming took off 6 bases at V and 8 bases at J, with 18 bases between the two ends. CDR3 length: 14 amino acids. The CDR3 DNA, read in part, is TGTGCCAGTAGACTGACAGGCGAGGATCGTACG. It specifies CASRLTGEDRT. The whole CDR3 sequence is CASRLTGEDRTQYF.